This record covers a single TCR beta chain. Its specificity is not known. The record originates from a study of human T cells and chemical hapten exposure. About the research overall: Each patient's scalp received weekly diphenylcyclopropenone throughout the approximately 25-week study. Mainly, slight library volume differences in the pool made TCR yields vary. Study findings and constraints: PT1 expanded TCR counts correlated positively with patch test score.

Time point in this sample: patch test 3, about 24 weeks after DPC sensitization. Treatment here: therapeutic diphenylcyclopropenone sensitization with weekly scalp DPC. Blood collection took place prior to placing each patch test. TCRdb re-called the RACE reads through MiXCR, storing one row per CDR3 protein. The profile shows 210,000 or so distinct CDR3 sequences, roughly a quarter of them singletons. This CDR3 has 14 residues. The germline gives CDR1 LGHDT, CDR2 YNNKEL (reference sequence). V lost 1 base, J lost 7 bases, and 11 bases lay in between. Sequencing used whole blood, obtained in connection with sensitization to the hapten diphenylcyclopropenone (DPC). The receptor comes from a middle-aged woman with alopecia areata. Some clones in this sample may be carry-over from other donors' samples. The chain uses TRBV3-1 and TRBJ1-3; a possible D gene is TRBD1 (6 bases). In DNA, the CDR3 is TGTGCCAGCAGCCAAGGTCAGGGGAGGAACACCATATATTTT. This codes for CASSQGQGRNTIYF.